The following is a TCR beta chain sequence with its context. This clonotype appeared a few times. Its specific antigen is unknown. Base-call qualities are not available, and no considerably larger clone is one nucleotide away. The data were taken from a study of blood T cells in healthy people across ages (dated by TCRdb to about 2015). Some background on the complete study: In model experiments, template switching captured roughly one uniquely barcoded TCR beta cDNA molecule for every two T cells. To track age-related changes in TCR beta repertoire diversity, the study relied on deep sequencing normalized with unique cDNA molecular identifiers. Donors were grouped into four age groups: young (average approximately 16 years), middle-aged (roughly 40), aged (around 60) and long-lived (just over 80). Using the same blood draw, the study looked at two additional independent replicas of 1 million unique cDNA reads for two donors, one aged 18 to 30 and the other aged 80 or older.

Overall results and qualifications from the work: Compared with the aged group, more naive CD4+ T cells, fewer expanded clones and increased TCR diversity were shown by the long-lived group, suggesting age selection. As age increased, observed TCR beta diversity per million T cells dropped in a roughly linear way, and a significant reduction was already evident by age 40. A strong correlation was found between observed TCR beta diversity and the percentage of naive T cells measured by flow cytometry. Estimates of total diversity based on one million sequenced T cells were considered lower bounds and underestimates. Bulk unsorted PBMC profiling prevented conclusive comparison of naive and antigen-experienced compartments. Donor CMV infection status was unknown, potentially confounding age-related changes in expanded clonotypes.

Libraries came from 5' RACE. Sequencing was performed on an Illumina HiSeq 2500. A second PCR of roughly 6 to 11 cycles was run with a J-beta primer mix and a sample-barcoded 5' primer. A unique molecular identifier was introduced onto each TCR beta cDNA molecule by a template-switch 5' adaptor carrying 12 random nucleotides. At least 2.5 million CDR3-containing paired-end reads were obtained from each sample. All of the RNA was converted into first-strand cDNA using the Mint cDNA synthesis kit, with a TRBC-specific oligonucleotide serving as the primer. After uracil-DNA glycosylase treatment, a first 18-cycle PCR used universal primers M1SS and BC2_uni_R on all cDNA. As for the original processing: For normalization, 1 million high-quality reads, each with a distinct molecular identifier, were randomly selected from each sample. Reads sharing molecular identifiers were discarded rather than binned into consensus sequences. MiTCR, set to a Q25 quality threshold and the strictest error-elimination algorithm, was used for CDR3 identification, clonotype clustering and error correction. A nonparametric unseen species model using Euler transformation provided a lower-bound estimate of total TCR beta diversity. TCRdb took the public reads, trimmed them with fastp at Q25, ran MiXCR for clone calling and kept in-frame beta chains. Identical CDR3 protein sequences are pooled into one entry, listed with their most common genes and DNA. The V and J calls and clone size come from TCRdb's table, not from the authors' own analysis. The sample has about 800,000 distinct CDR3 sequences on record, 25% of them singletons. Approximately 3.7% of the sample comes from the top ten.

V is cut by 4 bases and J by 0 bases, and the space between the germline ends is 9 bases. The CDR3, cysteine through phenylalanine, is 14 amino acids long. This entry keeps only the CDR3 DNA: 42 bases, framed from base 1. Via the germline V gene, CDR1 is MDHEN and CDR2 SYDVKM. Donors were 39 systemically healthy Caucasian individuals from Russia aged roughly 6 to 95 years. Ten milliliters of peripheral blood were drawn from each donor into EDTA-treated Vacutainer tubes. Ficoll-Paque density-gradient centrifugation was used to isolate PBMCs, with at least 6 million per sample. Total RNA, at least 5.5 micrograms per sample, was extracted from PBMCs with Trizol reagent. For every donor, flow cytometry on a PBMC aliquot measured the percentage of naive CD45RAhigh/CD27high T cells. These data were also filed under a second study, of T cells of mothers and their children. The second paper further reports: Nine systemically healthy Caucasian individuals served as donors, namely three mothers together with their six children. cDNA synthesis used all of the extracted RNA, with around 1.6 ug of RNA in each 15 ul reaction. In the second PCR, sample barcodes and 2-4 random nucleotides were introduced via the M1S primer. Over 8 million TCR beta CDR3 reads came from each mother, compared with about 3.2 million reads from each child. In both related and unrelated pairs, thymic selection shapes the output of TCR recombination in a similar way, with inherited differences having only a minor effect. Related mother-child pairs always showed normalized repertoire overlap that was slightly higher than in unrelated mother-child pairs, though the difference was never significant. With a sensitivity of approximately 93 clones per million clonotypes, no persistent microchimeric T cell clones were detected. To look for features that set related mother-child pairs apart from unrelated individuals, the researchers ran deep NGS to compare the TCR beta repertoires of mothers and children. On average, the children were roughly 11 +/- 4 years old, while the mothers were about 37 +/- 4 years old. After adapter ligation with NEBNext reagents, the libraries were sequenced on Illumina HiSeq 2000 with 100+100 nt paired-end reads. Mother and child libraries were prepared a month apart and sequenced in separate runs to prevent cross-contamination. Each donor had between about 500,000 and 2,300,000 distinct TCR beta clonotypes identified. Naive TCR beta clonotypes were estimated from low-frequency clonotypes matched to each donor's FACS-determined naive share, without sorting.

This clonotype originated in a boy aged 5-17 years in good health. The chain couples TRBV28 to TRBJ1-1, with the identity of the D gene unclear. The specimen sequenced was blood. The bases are TGTGCCAGCAGTTGGGCAGAGATGAACACTGAAGCTTTCTTT. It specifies CASSWAEMNTEAFF.